This T cell receptor beta chain emerged from a study of control samples from healthy donors and cancer patients. The method was immunoSEQ multiplex PCR; TCRdb's version includes in-frame clones alone and lacks a portion of them. The sample has some 200,000 clones; 91% are singletons. CDR3 length: 11 residues. The V gene is TRBV21-1, the J gene TRBJ2-5. TRBV21-1 is reported as a pseudogene. The receptor's source is a woman in her thirties in good health. The sample was blood. CDR3 in amino acids: CASSKDETQYF. As DNA, the CDR3 is TGTGCCAGCAGCAAAGATGAGACCCAGTACTTC.